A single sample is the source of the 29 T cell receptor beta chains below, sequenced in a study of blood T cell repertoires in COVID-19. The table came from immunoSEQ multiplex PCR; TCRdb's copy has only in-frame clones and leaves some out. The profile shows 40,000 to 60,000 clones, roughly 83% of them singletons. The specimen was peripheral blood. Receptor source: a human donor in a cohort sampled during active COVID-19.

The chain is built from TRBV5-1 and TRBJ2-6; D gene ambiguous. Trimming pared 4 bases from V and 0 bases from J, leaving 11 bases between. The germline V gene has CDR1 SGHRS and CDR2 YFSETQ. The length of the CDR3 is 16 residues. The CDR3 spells CASSPRQDSGANVLTF. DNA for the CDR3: TGCGCCAGCAGCCCCCGACAAGACTCTGGGGCCAACGTCCTGACTTTC.

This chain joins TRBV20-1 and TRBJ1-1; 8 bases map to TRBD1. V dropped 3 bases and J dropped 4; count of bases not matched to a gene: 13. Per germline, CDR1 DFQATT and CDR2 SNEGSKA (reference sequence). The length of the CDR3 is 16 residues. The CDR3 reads CSASPRTGGGSTEAFF. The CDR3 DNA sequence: TGCAGTGCTAGTCCTCGTACAGGGGGTGGTAGCACTGAAGCTTTCTTT.

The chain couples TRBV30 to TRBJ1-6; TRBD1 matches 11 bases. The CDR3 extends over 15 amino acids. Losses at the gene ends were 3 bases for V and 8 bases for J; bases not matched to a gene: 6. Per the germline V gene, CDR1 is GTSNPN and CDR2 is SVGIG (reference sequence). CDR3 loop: CAWRRGQGDYSPLHF. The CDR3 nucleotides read TGTGCCTGGAGGCGGGGACAGGGGGACTATTCACCCCTCCACTTT.

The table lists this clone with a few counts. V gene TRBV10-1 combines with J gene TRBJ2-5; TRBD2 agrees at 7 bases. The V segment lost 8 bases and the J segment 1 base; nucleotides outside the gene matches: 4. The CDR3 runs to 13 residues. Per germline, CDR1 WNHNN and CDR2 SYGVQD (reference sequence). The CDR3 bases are TGCGCCAGCTCGTCTAGCGGCCAAGAGACCCAGTACTTC. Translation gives CASSSSGQETQYF.

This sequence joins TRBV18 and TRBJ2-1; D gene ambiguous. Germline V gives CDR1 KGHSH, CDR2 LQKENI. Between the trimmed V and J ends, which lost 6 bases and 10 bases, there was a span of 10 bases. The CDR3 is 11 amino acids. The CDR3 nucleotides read TGTGCCAGCTCCCAGGATGGGGAGCAGTTCTTC. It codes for CASSQDGEQFF.

CDR3 nucleotides: TGTGCCAGCAGCTTAGCGCCTAGCGGGAGGACGAGTGAGCAGTTCTTC. Amino acid sequence: CASSLAPSGRTSEQFF. The chain links TRBV7-2 to TRBJ2-1; 11 nucleotides match TRBD2. The CDR3 contains 16 residues. Germline CDR1 is SGHTA and CDR2 is FQGNSA. V was clipped by 0 bases and J by 9 bases; unmatched bases: 7.

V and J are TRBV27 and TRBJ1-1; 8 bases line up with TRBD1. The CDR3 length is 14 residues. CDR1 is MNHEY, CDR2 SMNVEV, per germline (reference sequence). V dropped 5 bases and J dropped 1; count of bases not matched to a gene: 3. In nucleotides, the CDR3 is TGTGCCAGCAGTGTAGACAGGGGGAACACTGAAGCTTTCTTT. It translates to CASSVDRGNTEAFF.

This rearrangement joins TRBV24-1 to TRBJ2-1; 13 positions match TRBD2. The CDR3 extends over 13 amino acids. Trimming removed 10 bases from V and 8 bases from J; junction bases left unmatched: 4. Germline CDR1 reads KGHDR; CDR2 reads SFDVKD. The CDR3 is CATGTSGMHEQFF. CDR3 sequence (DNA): TGTGCCACTGGGACTAGCGGGATGCATGAGCAGTTCTTC.

The CDR3: CASSDVRLDTDTQYF. The CDR3 DNA reads as TGTGCCAGCAGTGATGTGAGACTGGACACAGATACGCAGTATTTT. The chain has TRBV6-1 and TRBJ2-3; D is uncertain. Trimming pared 3 bases from V and 2 bases from J, leaving 12 bases between. The CDR3 runs to 15 residues. The germline CDR1 and CDR2 sequences are MNHNS and SASEGT.

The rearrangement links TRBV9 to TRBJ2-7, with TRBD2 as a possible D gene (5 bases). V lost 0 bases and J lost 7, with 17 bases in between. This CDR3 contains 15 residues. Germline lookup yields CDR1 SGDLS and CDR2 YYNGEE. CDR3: CASSVGPNTSGEQYF. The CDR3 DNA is TGTGCCAGCAGCGTAGGTCCCAACACGTCGGGGGAGCAGTACTTC.

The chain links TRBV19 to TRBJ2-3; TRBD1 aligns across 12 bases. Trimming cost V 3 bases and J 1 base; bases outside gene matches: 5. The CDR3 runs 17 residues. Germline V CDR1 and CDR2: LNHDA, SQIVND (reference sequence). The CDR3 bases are TGTGCCAGTAGTATGGGGACAGGGGGCAGGGGCACAGATACGCAGTATTTT. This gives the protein CASSMGTGGRGTDTQYF. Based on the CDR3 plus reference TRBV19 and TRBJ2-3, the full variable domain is DGGITQSPKYLFRKEGQNVTLSCEQNLNHDAMYWYRQDPGQGLRLIYYSQIVNDFQKGDIAEGYSVSREKKESFPLTVTSAQKNPTAFYLCASSMGTGGRGTDTQYFGPGTRLTVL.

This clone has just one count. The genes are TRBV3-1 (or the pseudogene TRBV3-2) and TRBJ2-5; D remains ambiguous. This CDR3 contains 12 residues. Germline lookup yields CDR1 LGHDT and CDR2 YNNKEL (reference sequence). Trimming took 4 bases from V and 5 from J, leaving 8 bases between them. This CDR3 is CASSLSEETQYF. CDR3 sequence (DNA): TGTGCCAGCAGCCTCTCTGAGGAGACCCAGTACTTC.

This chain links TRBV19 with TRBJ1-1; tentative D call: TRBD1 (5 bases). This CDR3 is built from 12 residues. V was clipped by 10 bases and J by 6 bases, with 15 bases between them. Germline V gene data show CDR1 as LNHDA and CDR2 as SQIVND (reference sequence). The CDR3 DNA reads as TGTGCCACCCTCGGGGGTTACGCTGAAGCTTTCTTT. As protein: CATLGGYAEAFF. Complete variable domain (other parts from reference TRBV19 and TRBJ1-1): DGGITQSPKYLFRKEGQNVTLSCEQNLNHDAMYWYRQDPGQGLRLIYYSQIVNDFQKGDIAEGYSVSREKKESFPLTVTSAQKNPTAFYLCATLGGYAEAFFGQGTRLTVV.

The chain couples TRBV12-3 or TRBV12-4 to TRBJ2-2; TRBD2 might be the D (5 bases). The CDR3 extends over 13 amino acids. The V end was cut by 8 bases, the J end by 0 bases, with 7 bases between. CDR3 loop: CASPSSNTGELFF. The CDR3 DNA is TGTGCCAGCCCTAGCTCGAACACCGGGGAGCTGTTTTTT.

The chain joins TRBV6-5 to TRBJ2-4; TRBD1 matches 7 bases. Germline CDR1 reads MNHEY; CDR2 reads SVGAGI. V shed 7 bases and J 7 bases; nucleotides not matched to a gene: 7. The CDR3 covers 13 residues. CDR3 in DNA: TGTGCCAGCACCGTAGACAGGGACAACATTCAGTACTTC. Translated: CASTVDRDNIQYF.

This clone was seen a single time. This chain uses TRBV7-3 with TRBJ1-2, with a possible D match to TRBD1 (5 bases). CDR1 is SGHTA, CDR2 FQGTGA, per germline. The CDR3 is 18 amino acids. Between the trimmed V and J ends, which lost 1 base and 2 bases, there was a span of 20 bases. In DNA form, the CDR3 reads TGTGCCAGCAGCTTAATTCGTACTTGGCAGGGTGAGAACTATGGCTACACCTTC. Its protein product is CASSLIRTWQGENYGYTF.

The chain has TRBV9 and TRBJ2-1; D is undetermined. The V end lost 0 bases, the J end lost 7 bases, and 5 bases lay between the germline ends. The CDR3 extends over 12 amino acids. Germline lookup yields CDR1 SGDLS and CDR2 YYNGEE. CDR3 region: CASSVDGNEQFF. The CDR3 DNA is TGTGCCAGCAGCGTAGACGGTAATGAGCAGTTCTTC.

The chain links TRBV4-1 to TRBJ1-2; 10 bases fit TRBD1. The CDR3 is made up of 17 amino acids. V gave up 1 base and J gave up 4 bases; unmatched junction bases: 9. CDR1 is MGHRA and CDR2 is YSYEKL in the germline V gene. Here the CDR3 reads CASSQGQGAAPRYGYTF. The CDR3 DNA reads TGCGCCAGCAGCCAAGGACAGGGGGCGGCTCCTCGCTATGGCTACACCTTC.

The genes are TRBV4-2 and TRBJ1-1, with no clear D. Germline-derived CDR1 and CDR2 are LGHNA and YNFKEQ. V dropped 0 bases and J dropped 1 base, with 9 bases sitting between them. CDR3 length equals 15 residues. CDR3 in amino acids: CASSQDLRGNTEAFF. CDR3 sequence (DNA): TGTGCCAGCAGCCAAGATCTCAGAGGGAACACTGAAGCTTTCTTT.

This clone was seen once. CDR3 DNA: TGTGCCACCAGTGACACGGACAAAACCATAGCCAAAAACATTCAGTACTTC. This codes for CATSDTDKTIAKNIQYF. The rearrangement uses TRBV24-1 and TRBJ2-4; a weak D match, TRBD1 (5 bases). The CDR3 has 17 amino acids. Germline CDR1 reads KGHDR; CDR2 reads SFDVKD. V was clipped by 4 bases and J by 0 bases, with 15 bases between them.

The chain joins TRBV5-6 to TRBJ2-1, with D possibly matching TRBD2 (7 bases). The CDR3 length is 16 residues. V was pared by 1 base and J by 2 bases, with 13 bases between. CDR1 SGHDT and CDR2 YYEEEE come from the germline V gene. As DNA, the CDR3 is TGTGCCAGCAGCTTGAGAGGGGGGGTTGCCTACAATGAGCAGTTCTTC. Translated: CASSLRGGVAYNEQFF. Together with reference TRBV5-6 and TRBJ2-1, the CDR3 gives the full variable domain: DAGVTQSPTHLIKTRGQQVTLRCSPKSGHDTVSWYQQALGQGPQFIFQYYEEEERQRGNFPDRFSGHQFPNYSSELNVNALLLGDSALYLCASSLRGGVAYNEQFFGPGTRLTVL.

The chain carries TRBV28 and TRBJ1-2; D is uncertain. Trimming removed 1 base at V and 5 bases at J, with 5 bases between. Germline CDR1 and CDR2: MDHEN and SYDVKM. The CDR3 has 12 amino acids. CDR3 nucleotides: TGTGCCAGCAGTTTATCCTTGTATGGCTACACCTTC. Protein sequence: CASSLSLYGYTF.

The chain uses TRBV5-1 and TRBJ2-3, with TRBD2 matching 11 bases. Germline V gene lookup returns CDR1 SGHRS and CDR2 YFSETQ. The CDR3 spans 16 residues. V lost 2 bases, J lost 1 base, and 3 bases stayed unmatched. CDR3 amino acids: CASSLLAGGRTDTQYF. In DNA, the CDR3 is TGCGCCAGCAGCTTATTAGCGGGGGGGCGCACAGATACGCAGTATTTT.

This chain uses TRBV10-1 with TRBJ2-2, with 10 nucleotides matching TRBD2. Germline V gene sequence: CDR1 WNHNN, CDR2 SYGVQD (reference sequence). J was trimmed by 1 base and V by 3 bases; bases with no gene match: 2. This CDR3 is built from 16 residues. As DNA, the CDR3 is TGCGCCAGCAGTGAAGGACTAGCGGAGAACACCGGGGAGCTGTTTTTT. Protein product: CASSEGLAENTGELFF.

CDR3 sequence (DNA): TGTGCCAGCAGCCTTACAGGGGGATGGAGTGAAGCTTTCTTT. As protein: CASSLTGGWSEAFF. The chain couples TRBV14 to TRBJ1-1; the match to TRBD1 covers 8 bases. Germline V gene data show CDR1 as SGHDN and CDR2 as FVKESK. The CDR3 runs to 14 residues. The junction had 8 bases not matched to a gene; V was cut back by 4 bases and J by 7 bases.

CDR3 nucleotide sequence: TGTGCCAGTAGTATTGACGGGACAGGGACCCACAGAACCTACAATGAGCAGTTCTTC. It encodes CASSIDGTGTHRTYNEQFF. V gene TRBV19 combines with J gene TRBJ2-1; TRBD1 aligns across 9 bases. The CDR3 extends over 19 amino acids. CDR1 is LNHDA, CDR2 SQIVND, per germline (reference sequence). With 3 bases clipped from V and 2 bases from J, the junction kept 14 bases outside the gene matches.

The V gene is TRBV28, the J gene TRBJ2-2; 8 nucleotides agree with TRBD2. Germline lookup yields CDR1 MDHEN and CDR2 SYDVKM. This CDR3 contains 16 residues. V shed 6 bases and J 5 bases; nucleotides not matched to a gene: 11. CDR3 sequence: CASSFEAGVVTGELFF. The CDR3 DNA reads TGTGCCAGCAGCTTTGAAGCGGGGGTGGTGACCGGGGAGCTGTTTTTT.

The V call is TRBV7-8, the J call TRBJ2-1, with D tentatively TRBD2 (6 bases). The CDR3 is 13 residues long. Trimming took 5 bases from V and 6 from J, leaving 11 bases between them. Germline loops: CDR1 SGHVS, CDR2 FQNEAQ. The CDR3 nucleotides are TGTGCCAGCAGCCCGGACTATTTCAATGAGCAGTTCTTC. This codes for CASSPDYFNEQFF.

Here the CDR3 DNA reads TGTGCCATCAGTGGGAGGGACCTTAGCGGGAGGGAGAGCAATGAGCAGTTCTTC. Its protein is CAISGRDLSGRESNEQFF. V gene TRBV10-3 combines with J gene TRBJ2-1; 11 nucleotides align to TRBD2. CDR1 and CDR2 from the germline V gene are ENHRY and SYGVKD. The CDR3 contains 18 residues. Unmatched junction bases numbered 14, after V lost 4 bases and J lost 6 bases.